This TCR beta chain appears in the sequencing data of a study of T cell changes during pregnancy in multiple sclerosis. The repertoire was sequenced with immunoSEQ multiplex PCR; TCRdb's copy has only in-frame clones and lacks some. Among about 61,000 clones listed, just under 90% were seen once. The CDR3 spans 14 residues. CDR1 SEHNR and CDR2 FQNEAQ come from the germline V gene (reference sequence). Trimming removed 7 bases from V and 2 bases from J; junction bases left unmatched: 7. The material sequenced was peripheral blood, taken in the first trimester of pregnancy. The TCR sequence derives from a female donor in good health, enrolled as a control in a pregnancy study. This chain links TRBV7-9 with TRBJ2-7; 8 nucleotides match TRBD1. CDR3 amino acids: CASMETGVTYEQYF. CDR3 in DNA: TGTGCCAGCATGGAGACAGGGGTGACCTACGAGCAGTACTTC. The full variable domain, with the rest looked up from reference TRBV7-9 and TRBJ2-7, is DTGVSQNPRHKITKRGQNVTFRCDPISEHNRLYWYRQTLGQGPEFLTYFQNEAQLEKSRLLSDRFSAERPKGSFSTLEIQRTEQGDSAMYLCASMETGVTYEQYFGPGTRLTVT.